This TCR beta chain was recorded in a study of shared clonotypes between healthy human individuals (dated by TCRdb to 2020 to 2021). Study-wide context: Two women and a few men aged 18 to 49 years were included in the cohort. Blood TCR repertoires of about 5 healthy adults were deeply sequenced to estimate repertoire size and the extent of clonotype sharing between individuals. Leukapheresis yielded between about 0.94 and 9.5 billion PBMCs per donor. To increase sequencing depth and limit assay-specific biases, different laboratories used diverse techniques to prepare libraries and sequence TCR repertoires. Study-wide findings and limitations: Based on pairwise subsampling, the degree of clonotype sharing among donors was expected to be affected by sequencing depth. The genetic and exposure-history diversity represented was limited by the small number of donors. Sampling was limited to blood, and TCR repertoires in tissue likely differ from TCR repertoires in blood.

Regarding this clone: Its cognate antigen has yet to be identified. No much larger clone exists at a distance of one base, and base qualities are not known.

The donors were healthy, HIV-negative adults who had no recently reported acute infections or vaccinations. Every donor was a Caucasian adult living in Nashville, Tennessee, USA. For unsorted samples, some 100 million PBMCs were counted and genomic DNA was extracted with the QIAamp DNA Blood Mini kit. After blood collection by leukapheresis, PBMCs were isolated using Ficoll-Histopaque density gradient centrifugation and then cryopreserved in the vapor phase of liquid nitrogen. V is pruned by 3 bases and J by 7 bases, leaving 10 bases of the junction without a gene match. Including the terminal cysteine and phenylalanine, the CDR3 comprises 16 residues. The only DNA kept is the CDR3, 48 bases in frame from the first base. The germline V gene sets CDR1 to KGHSH and CDR2 to LQKENI. Using the deep immunoSEQ assay, TCR CDR3 regions were amplified from genomic DNA by multiplex PCR. Extracted genomic DNA from each cell subset was spread evenly across all wells of several immunoSEQ 96-well plates, with each plate serving as a replicate. Each replicate PCR for unsorted PBMC received 300 to 350 ng genomic DNA, equal to about 30,000 T cell genomes. Ten immunoSEQ deep assay plates were used to sequence the unsorted PBMC genomic DNA. Purified libraries were measured with a Qubit 3.0 fluorometer, size-checked on a Bioanalyzer 2100, and measured again with the KAPA Library Quantification kit. Every immunoSEQ 96-well plate was sequenced on a dedicated single-read 150-cycle Illumina NextSeq 550 flow cell. The source study handled its data this way. Because the immunoSEQ output included only junctional sequences and no quality scores, the filtering could not be the same as the filtering used for full-length reads. Sequences were annotated with PyIR, a Python wrapper for IgBLAST v1.9, and V/J genes and CDR3 were assigned using IMGT germline references. Reads were removed for weak V/J assignments (E-value above 1e-6), missing CDR3, stop codons, out-of-frame junctions, or ambiguous translated residues. V3J clonotypes were defined as sequences sharing an identical inferred V gene, J gene, and CDR3 amino acid sequence. To compute the percentage overlap between repertoires, the number of shared unique clonotypes was divided by the size of the smaller repertoire. RTK rarefaction, the Chao1 estimator, and Recon v2.1 estimates of unobserved clonotypes were used to assess repertoire richness. Held by TCRdb, this immuneACCESS table contains in-frame sequences only and omits some clones. Under half of the omission traces to an unresolved V gene where checked; the cause of the rest is unknown. That table furnishes V, J and clone size, whereas the DNA furnished D and trimming. Within this sample are 450,000 to 500,000 clones, with over 60% of them counted one time only. In total, the top ten clones hold about an eighth of the sample.

This receptor was obtained from a woman aged 40 to 49 in good health. Some clones in this sample may be carry-over from other donors' samples. The chain is made from TRBV18 and TRBJ2-1, with 9 bases in between that match TRBD2. Sequenced input: PBMCs. The nucleotide sequence reads TGTGCCAGCTCACCGCCAGCGGGAGGAGTGGGTAATGAGCAGTTCTTC. Protein translation: CASSPPAGGVGNEQFF.